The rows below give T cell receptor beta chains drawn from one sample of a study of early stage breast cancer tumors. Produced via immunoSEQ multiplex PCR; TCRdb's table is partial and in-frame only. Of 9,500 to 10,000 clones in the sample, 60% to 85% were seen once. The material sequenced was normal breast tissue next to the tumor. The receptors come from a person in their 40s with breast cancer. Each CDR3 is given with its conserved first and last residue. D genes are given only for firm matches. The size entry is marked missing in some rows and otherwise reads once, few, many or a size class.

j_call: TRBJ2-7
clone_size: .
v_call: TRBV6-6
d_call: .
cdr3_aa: CASSYGQYEQYF
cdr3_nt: TGTGCCAGCAGTTACGGACAGTACGAGCAGTACTTC

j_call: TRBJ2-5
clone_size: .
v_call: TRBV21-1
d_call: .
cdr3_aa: CASSKVPQTQDTPRETQYF
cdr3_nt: TGTGCCAGCAGCAAAGTACCCCAAACCCAGGACACCCCGCGAGAGACCCAGTACTTC

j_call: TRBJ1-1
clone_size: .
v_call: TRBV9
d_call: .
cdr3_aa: CASSVDGDTEAFF
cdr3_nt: TGTGCCAGCAGCGTAGATGGAGACACTGAAGCTTTCTTT

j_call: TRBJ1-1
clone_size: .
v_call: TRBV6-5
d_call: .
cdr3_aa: CASTNAQGEAFF
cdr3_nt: TGTGCCAGCACCAACGCGCAGGGAGAAGCTTTCTTT

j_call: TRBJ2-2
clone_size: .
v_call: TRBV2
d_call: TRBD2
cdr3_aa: CASSPELAGVDGELFF
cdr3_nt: TGTGCCAGCAGTCCTGAACTAGCGGGAGTCGACGGGGAGCTGTTTTTT

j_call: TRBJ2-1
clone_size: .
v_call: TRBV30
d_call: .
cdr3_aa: CAWRLDRIIDNEQFF
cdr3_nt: TGTGCCTGGAGATTAGACAGGATCATTGACAATGAGCAGTTCTTC

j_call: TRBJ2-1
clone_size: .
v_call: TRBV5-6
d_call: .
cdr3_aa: CASSLYSVYNEQFF
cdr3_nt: TGTGCCAGCAGCTTGTACTCGGTGTACAATGAGCAGTTCTTC

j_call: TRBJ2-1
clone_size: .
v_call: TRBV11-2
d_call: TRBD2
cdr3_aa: CASSLATSGPHNEQFF
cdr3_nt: TGTGCCAGCAGCTTAGCGACTAGCGGACCGCATAATGAGCAGTTCTTC

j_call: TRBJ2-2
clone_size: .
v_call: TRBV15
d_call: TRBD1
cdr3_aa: CATSRQTGRAGELFF
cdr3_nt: TGTGCCACCAGCAGACAGACAGGGCGGGCCGGGGAGCTGTTTTTT

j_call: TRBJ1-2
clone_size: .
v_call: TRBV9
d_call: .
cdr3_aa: CASSGDTYYGYTF
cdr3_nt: TGTGCCAGCAGCGGGGACACCTACTATGGCTACACCTTC

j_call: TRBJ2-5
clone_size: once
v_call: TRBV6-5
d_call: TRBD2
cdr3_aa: CASTMGTSGGETQYF
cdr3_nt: TGTGCCAGCACCATGGGGACTAGCGGGGGAGAGACCCAGTACTTC

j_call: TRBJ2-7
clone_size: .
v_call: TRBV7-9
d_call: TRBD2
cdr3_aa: CASSKDGPGTNLF
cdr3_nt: TGTGCCAGCAGCAAGGACGGTCCGGGGACTAACTTGTTC

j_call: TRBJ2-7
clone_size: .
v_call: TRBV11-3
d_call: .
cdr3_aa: CASSFASGEQYF
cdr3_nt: TGTGCCAGCAGCTTTGCCAGTGGGGAGCAGTACTTC

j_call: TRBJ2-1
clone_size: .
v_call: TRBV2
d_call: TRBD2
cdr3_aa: CASRGGDEQFF
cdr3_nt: TGTGCCAGCAGGGGGGGGGATGAGCAGTTCTTC

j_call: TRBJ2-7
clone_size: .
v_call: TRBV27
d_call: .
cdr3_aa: CASSRTRNVLAEQYF
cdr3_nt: TGTGCCAGCAGTCGGACCCGGAACGTTTTGGCGGAGCAGTACTTC

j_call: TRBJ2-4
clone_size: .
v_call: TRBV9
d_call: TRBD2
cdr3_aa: CASSVSLAGQNIQYF
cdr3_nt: TGTGCCAGCAGCGTTAGCCTAGCGGGACAAAACATTCAGTACTTC

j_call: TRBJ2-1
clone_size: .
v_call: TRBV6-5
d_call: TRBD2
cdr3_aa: CASTAGGGVSNEQFF
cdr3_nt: TGTGCCAGCACGGCGGGAGGGGGTGTGAGTAATGAGCAGTTCTTC

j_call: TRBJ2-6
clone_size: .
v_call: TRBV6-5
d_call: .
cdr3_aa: CASSYGTGANVLTF
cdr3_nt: TGTGCCAGCAGTTACGGGACTGGGGCCAACGTCCTGACTTTC

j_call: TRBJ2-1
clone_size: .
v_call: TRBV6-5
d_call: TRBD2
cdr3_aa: CASSRTSGRITEQFF
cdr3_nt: TGTGCCAGCAGTAGGACTAGCGGGAGAATCACTGAGCAGTTCTTC

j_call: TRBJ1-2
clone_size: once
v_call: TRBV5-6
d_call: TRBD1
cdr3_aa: CASSLGVGTGRGYTF
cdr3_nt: TGTGCCAGCAGCTTGGGGGTAGGGACAGGGCGAGGCTACACCTTC

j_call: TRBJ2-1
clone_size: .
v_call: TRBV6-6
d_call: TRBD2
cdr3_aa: CASSYSSGWGGNEQFF
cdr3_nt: TGTGCCAGCAGTTACTCGAGCGGGTGGGGAGGGAATGAGCAGTTCTTC